The clone carrying this T cell receptor beta chain was counted many times. Antigen: not known. This library used around 400 ng RNA and molecular barcoded adaptors spanning alpha/delta and beta/gamma chains. TCRdb called the reads again in MiXCR, with one record for every CDR3 protein. Found here are about 62,000 distinct CDR3 sequences, around 19% of them singletons; the top ten hold about a tenth. The entry originates in a study of read filtering for tumor transcriptome and immune sequencing. Findings and caveats of the study: The CD138-negative fraction was mixed bone marrow immune cells, not pure T cells. IR-seq captured clonotypes deeper and more reliably than RNA-seq.

CDR3 size: 13 residues. Germline V gene sequence: CDR1 MNHNS, CDR2 SASEGT. V dropped 7 bases and J dropped 3 bases, with 12 bases sitting between them. Material: a population of CD138-negative cells sorted from bone marrow. The source of this sequence is a donor over 35 with multiple myeloma. This chain uses TRBV6-1 with TRBJ1-2, with D hard to call. This CDR3 is CASTLTEDYGYTF. The CDR3 DNA follows: TGTGCCAGCACCCTAACCGAGGACTATGGCTACACCTTC.